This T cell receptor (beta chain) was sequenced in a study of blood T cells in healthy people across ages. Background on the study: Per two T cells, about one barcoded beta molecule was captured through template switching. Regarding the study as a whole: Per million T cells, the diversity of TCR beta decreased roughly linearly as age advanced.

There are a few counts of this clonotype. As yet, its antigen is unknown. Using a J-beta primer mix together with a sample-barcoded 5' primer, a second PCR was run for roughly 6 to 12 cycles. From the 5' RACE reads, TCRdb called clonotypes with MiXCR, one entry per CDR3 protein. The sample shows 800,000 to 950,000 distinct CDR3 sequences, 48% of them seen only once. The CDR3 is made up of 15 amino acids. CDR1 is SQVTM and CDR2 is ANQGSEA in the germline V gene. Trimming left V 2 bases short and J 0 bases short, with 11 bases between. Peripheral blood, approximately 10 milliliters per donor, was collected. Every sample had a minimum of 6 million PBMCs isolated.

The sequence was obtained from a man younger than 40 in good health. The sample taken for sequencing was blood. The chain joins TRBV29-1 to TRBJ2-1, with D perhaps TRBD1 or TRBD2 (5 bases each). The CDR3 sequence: CSVESGTTSYNEQFF. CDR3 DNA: TGCAGCGTTGAATCCGGGACCACCTCCTACAATGAGCAGTTCTTC.